This T cell receptor beta chain stems from a study of shared T cell receptors in the human thymus (dated by TCRdb to about 2021). For the wider study: The study investigated the way shared, self-reactive T-cell receptor alpha chains are produced in the human thymus.

Concerning this clone: No cognate antigen has been identified for it. Per-base quality was not reported, and no clone a single base away is much larger than it.

CDR1 and CDR2 are drawn from the germline V gene: MGHDK, SYGVNS. Its CDR3 holds 15 amino acids, cysteine through phenylalanine. The CDR3 DNA has 45 bases and is translated from base 1. Between the V and J ends, shortened by 4 bases and 9 bases respectively, the junction contains 19 bases. Receptors were amplified or captured by the immunoSEQ multiplex PCR assay. TCRdb's version of the immuneACCESS table is confined to in-frame rearrangements and falls short of the full clone set. An unresolved V gene accounts for under half of the shortfall where checked; the remainder is of unknown origin. The table for this sample lists fewer than 700,000 clones; roughly 90% of them were counted only once. About 0.01% of the sample is in the top ten clones. The sample was also reused in another study, on human thymus T cells. According to the second study: Immunologically healthy infants undergoing open corrective cardiac surgery for congenital heart defects in Finland were used as donors. The thymus tissue came from surgical resects taken out during corrective cardiac surgery. Usage of V and J gene segments appeared to be biased in both the thymic and the peripheral blood repertoires. According to the related research, thymic TCR repertoires were highly overlapping among unrelated individuals. The study described the TCR alpha and beta repertoires in roughly 8 infant thymus samples and a few matching peripheral blood samples. Donor ages ranging from about 7 to 244 days were recorded, and 5 or 6 male and a couple of female infants were included in the cohort. After being mechanically released from the tissue, thymocytes were kept at -70 degrees C in pellets of about 10-33 million cells. Genomic DNA was extracted from frozen cell pellets with a QIAsymphony instrument. TCRB and TCRAD loci were amplified from a standardized quantity of quality-controlled genomic DNA using the immunoSEQ multiplex PCR assay. The amplicons spanned the V(D)J region and were long enough to cover the CDR3 and allow V and J genes to be identified. The amplicons were sequenced on an Illumina platform via the commercial immunoSEQ service. Corrections for primer bias and sequencing errors followed previously described methods, while TCRAD and TCRB definitions were based on the IMGT database. immunoSEQ Analyzer 3.0 and VDJTools were used for repertoire analysis, which covered basic statistics, V/J segment usage, diversity estimates, rarefaction and pairwise overlap. Diversity was estimated with Chao1, ChaoE, Efron-Thisted, Shannon and inverse Simpson indices, and also on datasets down-sampled to the smallest sample. Repertoire overlap was determined by strict matching of CDR3 nucleotide sequence, V gene and J gene, and Jaccard-based multidimensional scaling clustering was applied. Thymus samples yielded on average roughly 810,000 unique TCRB clonotypes, compared with around 84,000 from blood samples.

Sample: thymocytes. The rearranged segments are TRBV25-1 and TRBJ2-1; the D gene is perhaps TRBD2, from 7 matching bases. The receptor comes from a boy less than two years old with a congenital heart defect. Donor details come from another sample of the same person, matched by shared clones. The nucleotide sequence is TGTGCCAGCAGTGTAGATAGCGGGTTAGGGGGTGAGCAGTTCTTC. The encoded protein is CASSVDSGLGGEQFF.